This record looks at one T cell receptor (beta chain) sequence and its context. This clone's antigen is unknown. Base qualities are not recorded, but no much larger clone differs from it by a single base. This entry comes from a study of blood T cell repertoires in COVID-19 (TCRdb year 2020). About the full investigation: Collaborator samples came from the United States, Italy and Spain and covered acute and convalescent phases of COVID-19. The samples were drawn from the first 160 participants of the ongoing ImmuneRACE study and from 1,254 subjects provided by 6 global collaborators. A freely available public database, intended as a resource for researchers studying the immune response to SARS-CoV-2, is where the repertoires were released. A de-identified subject ID, COVID-19 status, age in years and sex were almost always included in the sample metadata. Deeply sampled blood TCRbeta repertoires from subjects exposed to, actively infected with, or recovered from COVID-19 were included in the dataset. The prospective study material was composed of cDNA or gDNA derived from T cells, B-cell-depleted T cells, or PBMCs. Where HLA class I and class II types were available, the types were taken from metadata supplied by the sample provider, not from assay-based typing. General findings and caveats noted by the study authors: The quantity of clinical and demographic metadata differed by source and by participant and was supplied without curation.

The immunoSEQ Assay, a bias-controlled multiplex PCR, was used to amplify TCRbeta CDR3 regions from genomic DNA. On the authors' methods: The number of nucleated cells in each sample was estimated by amplification of reference gene primers within the assay. Sequence reads were collapsed and filtered to measure the absolute abundance of every unique TCRbeta CDR3 rearrangement. Productive Simpson clonality was computed per sample as the square root of Simpson's diversity index over productive rearrangements. TCRdb provides this immuneACCESS table in a form limited to in-frame rearrangements. Some clones are lacking; in checked studies, under half of them reflect an unresolved V gene, and why the rest are absent is not known. That table supplies the V and J calls and clone size; D and trimming were determined from the DNA. The sample table contains some 190,000 clones; only one count was recorded for around three quarters of them. The ten top clones hold less than 20% of the sample.

Trimmed from V: 5 bases; trimmed from J: 1 base; junction bases lacking a gene match: 5. The CDR3 has 17 amino acids, counting the end cysteine and phenylalanine. Of all the DNA, just the CDR3 is kept, 51 bases in frame from base 1. CDR1 and CDR2 (MNHNY, SVGAGI) derive from the germline V gene (reference sequence). Participants in the prospective study were aged about 18 to 90 years, lived in approximately 26 United States geographic areas, and enrolled through a virtual design. In the prospective study, participants were assigned to cohorts based on the clinical history participants reported in a screening survey and a study questionnaire. Each participant in the prospective study had whole blood, serum and a nasopharyngeal or oropharyngeal swab collected by mobile phlebotomists. Over an approximately two-month period, participants in the prospective study had the option of providing additional blood draws and questionnaires. Prospective study blood samples were shipped either frozen or at room temperature before DNA extraction.

The sequence is built from TRBV6-6 and TRBJ2-5, with 15 bases in between that match TRBD2. Sequencing input: PBMCs or T cells enriched from blood (not recorded which). The TCR originated in a woman between 50 and 59 years old with acute COVID-19. The DNA sequence follows: TGTGCCAGCAGTCCGGGACTAGCGGGGGGATTCCAAGAGACCCAGTACTTC. Translation gives CASSPGLAGGFQETQYF.